These 26 T cell receptor beta chains were sequenced from one sample in a study of control samples from healthy donors and cancer patients. The repertoire was sequenced with immunoSEQ multiplex PCR; TCRdb's copy has only in-frame clones and lacks some. The sample lists 100,000 to 150,000 clones, more than 80% occurring once. Specimen: blood. The receptors here all came from a man in his forties in good health.

The rearrangement joins TRBV30 to TRBJ1-2, with 10 nucleotides matching TRBD1. Trimming took 4 bases from V and 0 from J; bases not matched to a gene: 17. Germline V gives CDR1 GTSNPN, CDR2 SVGIG (reference sequence). The CDR3 length is 19 residues. CDR3 in DNA: TGTGCCTGGATCCCTTTAGGAGGGGACAGGGGCGTAGCTAACTATGGCTACACCTTC. This gives the protein CAWIPLGGDRGVANYGYTF.

The chain links TRBV18 to TRBJ2-5, with D perhaps TRBD2 (6 bases). Between the trimmed V and J ends, which lost 3 bases and 5 bases, there was a span of 22 bases. The CDR3 sequence is 17 residues long. Germline V gives CDR1 KGHSH, CDR2 LQKENI. The CDR3 here is CASSPVEFTGVIETQYF. The CDR3, as DNA: TGTGCCAGCTCACCGGTGGAATTTACGGGGGTTATTGAGACCCAGTACTTC.

The chain's CDR3 is CASSVQPNNSPLHF. DNA for the CDR3: TGTGCCAGCAGCGTACAGCCCAATAATTCACCCCTCCACTTT. V and J are TRBV9 and TRBJ1-6; D unclear. The CDR3 is 14 residues long. Looked up from germline, CDR1 is SGDLS and CDR2 is YYNGEE. V lost 1 base and J 5 bases, leaving 7 bases between the germline ends.

The chain has TRBV10-1 and TRBJ1-1, with 7 bases fitting TRBD1. Germline loops: CDR1 WNHNN, CDR2 SYGVQD (reference sequence). The V and J ends lost 2 bases and 4 bases, in that order; junction bases with no gene match: 7. The CDR3 has 15 amino acids. The CDR3 loop is CASSEQTGRGTEAFF. The CDR3 bases are TGCGCCAGCAGTGAGCAGACAGGGAGGGGCACTGAAGCTTTCTTT.

The chain combines TRBV7-2 with TRBJ2-2; weak D call: TRBD1 (7 bases). Per the germline V gene, CDR1 is SGHTA and CDR2 is FQGNSA. The CDR3 runs to 17 residues. Trimming shortened V by 3 bases and J by 6 bases, and 20 bases separated the two germline ends. The CDR3 DNA reads as TGTGCCAGCAGCTTTGGTATCGACAGGGACTGGTCCGGGGAGCTGTTTTTT. Translated, it gives CASSFGIDRDWSGELFF.

The rearrangement links TRBV6-5 to TRBJ1-5; maybe TRBD1 (5 bases). The CDR3 extends over 15 amino acids. From germline, CDR1 is MNHEY and CDR2 SVGAGI. Trimming cost V 6 bases and J 5 bases, with 17 bases left between them. Here the CDR3 DNA reads TGTGCCAGCAGATGGCCTGCTATAGGGGATCAGCCCCAGCATTTT. It is translated as CASRWPAIGDQPQHF.

The rearrangement links TRBV6-7 to TRBJ2-1, with D perhaps assigned TRBD1 or TRBD2 (5 bases each). TRBV6-7 is placed among ORFs of uncertain function. The length of the CDR3 is 11 residues. V gave up 3 bases and J gave up 9 bases, with 6 bases separating them. The CDR3 DNA sequence: TGTGCCAGCAGTTATGGGACTGAGCAGTTCTTC. Its protein is CASSYGTEQFF.

The chain employs TRBV13 and TRBJ2-2; no reliable D call. The V end was cut by 3 bases, the J end by 1 base, with 3 bases between. From germline, CDR1 is PRHDT and CDR2 FYEKMQ (reference sequence). The CDR3 is 13 amino acids. The CDR3 sequence is CASSFENTGELFF. As DNA, the CDR3 is TGTGCCAGCAGCTTTGAGAACACCGGGGAGCTGTTTTTT.

The chain recombines TRBV15 with TRBJ2-3, with D unresolved. V lost 5 bases and J lost 2, with 11 bases in between. The length of the CDR3 is 14 residues. CDR1 is LNHNV and CDR2 is YYDKDF in the germline V gene (reference sequence). The chain's CDR3 is CATSLNGLTDTQYF. The CDR3, as DNA: TGTGCCACCAGCCTCAATGGCCTCACAGATACGCAGTATTTT.

The chain links TRBV12-3 or TRBV12-4 to TRBJ1-2; unclear D gene. The V and J ends lost 6 bases and 2 bases respectively, with 10 bases between them. This CDR3 is 13 amino acids long. CDR3 nucleotides: TGTGCCAGCAGCCGCAACGAGAACTATGGCTACACCTTC. Translation gives CASSRNENYGYTF.

The genes are TRBV19 and TRBJ1-3; perhaps TRBD1 as D (5 bases). The CDR3 has 15 amino acids. CDR1 and CDR2 from the germline V gene are LNHDA and SQIVND (reference sequence). Between the trimmed V and J ends, which lost 9 bases and 0 bases, there was a span of 15 bases. This chain's CDR3 is CASRYQGLSGNTIYF. Here the CDR3 DNA reads TGTGCCAGCCGCTATCAGGGCCTCTCTGGAAACACCATATATTTT.

The genes are TRBV18 and TRBJ1-5; D gene uncertain. V lost 4 bases to trimming and J lost 0 bases, with 4 bases between them. The germline gives CDR1 KGHSH, CDR2 LQKENI. The CDR3 is 13 amino acids. CDR3 coding DNA: TGTGCCAGCTCACTTTATAGCAATCAGCCCCAGCATTTT. Translated: CASSLYSNQPQHF.

CDR3 bases: TGTGCCAGTAGTATTTGGGACAGGGTCGATCAGCCCCAGCATTTT. The encoded protein is CASSIWDRVDQPQHF. J is TRBJ1-5 and V is TRBV19; 9 bases agree with TRBD1. Germline V lookup: CDR1 LNHDA, CDR2 SQIVND (reference sequence). Losses at the gene ends were 3 bases for V and 5 bases for J; bases not matched to a gene: 5. The CDR3 is 15 amino acids.

J is TRBJ1-2 and V is TRBV2, with 7 bases fitting TRBD1. CDR3 length equals 13 residues. The trim removed 6 bases at V and 6 bases at J, leaving 7 bases unmatched. CDR1 is SNHLY, CDR2 FYNNEI, per germline. DNA of the CDR3: TGTGCCAGCAGGAAGGACAGGAGAGATGGCTACACCTTC. Translation: CASRKDRRDGYTF.

The rearrangement links TRBV20-1 to TRBJ2-7; weak D call: TRBD2 (5 bases). This CDR3 is 15 amino acids long. The germline CDR1 and CDR2 sequences are DFQATT and SNEGSKA (reference sequence). Trimming stripped 3 bases from V and 5 bases from J, with 20 bases between. The CDR3 coding sequence is TGCAGTGCTAGTTCGGCATCGAGGGCTACCAACGAGCAGTACTTC. This translates into CSASSASRATNEQYF.

Details on this clone: This CDR3 is also generated by other DNA sequences in the sample. This rearrangement joins TRBV18 to TRBJ2-3; TRBD2 matches 8 bases. V was clipped by 3 bases and J by 2 bases; unmatched bases: 7. The CDR3 contains 16 residues. CDR1 and CDR2 from the germline V gene are KGHSH and LQKENI. The CDR3, as DNA: TGTGCCAGCTCACCCCTGGCGGGGGGAACCACAGATACGCAGTATTTT. Protein: CASSPLAGGTTDTQYF.

The rearrangement links TRBV6-5 to TRBJ2-7; TRBD1 is a possible D gene (6 bases). V gave up 5 bases and J gave up 6 bases, with 11 bases separating them. Per germline, CDR1 MNHEY and CDR2 SVGAGI. The CDR3 runs to 12 residues. The CDR3 here is CASSQQGPEQYF. CDR3 in DNA: TGTGCCAGCAGTCAACAGGGCCCCGAGCAGTACTTC.

The chain combines TRBV27 with TRBJ2-5; D gene unclear. The germline V gene has CDR1 MNHEY and CDR2 SMNVEV (reference sequence). V lost 2 bases and J lost 4, with 8 bases in between. This CDR3 has 13 residues. The chain's CDR3 is CASSLTDRETQYF. Here the CDR3 DNA reads TGTGCCAGCAGTTTAACGGACCGAGAGACCCAGTACTTC.

The chain uses TRBV5-1 and TRBJ2-5, with a possible D match to TRBD2 (5 bases). The V and J ends lost 0 bases and 4 bases respectively, with 10 bases between them. This CDR3 spans 14 amino acids. The germline V gene has CDR1 SGHRS and CDR2 YFSETQ. DNA for the CDR3: TGCGCCAGCAGCTTGGACGGGGTTCCAGAGACCCAGTACTTC. It is translated as CASSLDGVPETQYF. Full variable domain (rest looked up from reference TRBV5-1 and TRBJ2-5): KAGVTQTPRYLIKTRGQQVTLSCSPISGHRSVSWYQQTPGQGLQFLFEYFSETQRNKGNFPGRFSGRQFSNSRSEMNVSTLELGDSALYLCASSLDGVPETQYFGPGTRLLVL.

This sequence joins TRBV6-2 or TRBV6-3 and TRBJ1-3; 9 nucleotides align to TRBD1. V lost 6 bases to trimming and J lost 7 bases; unmatched junction nucleotides: 7. Per germline, CDR1 MNHEY and CDR2 SVGEGT. The CDR3 extends over 14 amino acids. The CDR3 bases are TGTGCCAGCAGCCTACAGGGGGCCGTCAACACCATATATTTT. Amino acid sequence: CASSLQGAVNTIYF.

This clone was detected only a few times. The chain joins TRBV10-2 to TRBJ2-3; the D is unclear. This CDR3 is 11 amino acids long. V dropped 6 bases and J dropped 3 bases, with 4 bases sitting between them. Germline V lookup: CDR1 WSHSY, CDR2 SAAADI. The CDR3 here is CASSLTDTQYF. DNA for the CDR3: TGCGCCAGCAGCCTGACAGATACGCAGTATTTT.

The V gene is TRBV27, the J gene TRBJ1-2; D is ambiguous. CDR1 MNHEY and CDR2 SMNVEV come from the germline V gene (reference sequence). The CDR3 extends over 13 amino acids. V was cut by 5 bases and J by 8 bases, with 15 bases left in between. The CDR3 region has the DNA TGTGCCAGCAGTAGTCCGGGAGAAGGCGGCTACACCTTC. Encoded protein: CASSSPGEGGYTF.

This chain joins TRBV7-2 and TRBJ2-7; weak D call: TRBD2 (5 bases). Germline lookup yields CDR1 SGHTA and CDR2 FQGNSA. Trimming cost V 2 bases and J 6 bases, with 11 bases left between them. The CDR3 is 13 amino acids. The CDR3 here is CASSLNPGFEQYF. The CDR3, as DNA: TGTGCCAGCAGCTTAAATCCGGGGTTCGAGCAGTACTTC.

The rearrangement joins TRBV20-1 to TRBJ2-2; 7 bases line up with TRBD1. Germline lookup yields CDR1 DFQATT and CDR2 SNEGSKA (reference sequence). Trimming cost V 3 bases and J 3 bases; bases outside gene matches: 4. The CDR3 runs 14 residues. The CDR3, as DNA: TGCAGTGCTAGTTGGACAGGCCACACCGGGGAGCTGTTTTTT. It translates to CSASWTGHTGELFF.

This clone appeared a few times. V gene TRBV6-6 combines with J gene TRBJ2-7; D is uncertain. This CDR3 spans 14 amino acids. From germline, CDR1 is MNHNY and CDR2 SVGAGI (reference sequence). V lost 0 bases to trimming and J lost 6 bases, with 12 bases between them. The CDR3 nucleotides read TGTGCCAGCAGTTACTCTTCCTCTTCCGGCGAGCAGTACTTC. It translates to CASSYSSSSGEQYF.

This clone appeared once. The chain has TRBV7-9 and TRBJ2-3, with D perhaps TRBD2 (6 bases). Germline CDR1 SEHNR, CDR2 FQNEAQ (reference sequence). CDR3 length: 14 residues. V lost 3 bases, J lost 4 bases, and 11 bases lay in between. CDR3 region: CASSFSGYPDTQYF. CDR3 sequence (DNA): TGTGCCAGCAGCTTTAGCGGATACCCAGATACGCAGTATTTT. The variable domain in full, completed from reference TRBV7-9 and TRBJ2-3, reads DTGVSQNPRHKITKRGQNVTFRCDPISEHNRLYWYRQTLGQGPEFLTYFQNEAQLEKSRLLSDRFSAERPKGSFSTLEIQRTEQGDSAMYLCASSFSGYPDTQYFGPGTRLTVL.